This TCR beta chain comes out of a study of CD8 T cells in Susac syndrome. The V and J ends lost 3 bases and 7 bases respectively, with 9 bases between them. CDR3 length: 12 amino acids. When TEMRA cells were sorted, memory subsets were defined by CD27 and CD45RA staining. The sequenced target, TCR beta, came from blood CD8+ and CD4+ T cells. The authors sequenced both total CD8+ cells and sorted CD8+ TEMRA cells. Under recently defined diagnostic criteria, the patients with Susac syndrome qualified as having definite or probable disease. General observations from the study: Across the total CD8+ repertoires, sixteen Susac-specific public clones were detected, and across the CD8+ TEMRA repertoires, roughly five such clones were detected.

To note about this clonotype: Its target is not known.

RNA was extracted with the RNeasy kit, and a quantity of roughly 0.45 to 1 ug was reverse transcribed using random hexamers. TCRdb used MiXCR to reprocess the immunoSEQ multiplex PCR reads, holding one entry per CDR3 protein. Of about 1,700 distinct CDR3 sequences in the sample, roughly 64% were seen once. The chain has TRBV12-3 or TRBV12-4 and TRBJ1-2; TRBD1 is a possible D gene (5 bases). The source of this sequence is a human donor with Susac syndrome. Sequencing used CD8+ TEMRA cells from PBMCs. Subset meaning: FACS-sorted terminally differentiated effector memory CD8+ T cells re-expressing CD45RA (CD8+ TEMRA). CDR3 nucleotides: TGTGCCAGCAGTTTGGGTGGGGGTGGCTACACCTTC. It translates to CASSLGGGGYTF.